This TCR beta chain is from a study of OX40 agonist ivuxolimab in advanced cancers. Blood specimens came from baseline, cycle 4 day 1, and cycle 7 day 1. The assay was immunoSEQ multiplex PCR, and TCRdb's table has in-frame clones only and misses some. The sample records about 79,000 clones, 84% being singletons. The specimen was CD4+ or CD8+ T cells sorted from blood, collected in a trial of the OX40 agonist ivuxolimab. The origin of this receptor is an adult with an advanced solid tumor such as melanoma, head and neck, liver or kidney cancer.

CDR3 nucleotide sequence: TGTGCCAGCAGAGGAGGGAACACCGGGGAGCTGTTTTTT. Protein: CASRGGNTGELFF. V gene TRBV13 combines with J gene TRBJ2-2, with D possibly being TRBD2 (5 bases). The CDR3 has 13 amino acids. Germline V gene data show CDR1 as PRHDT and CDR2 as FYEKMQ (reference sequence). With 6 bases removed from V and 1 base from J, the gap between germline ends came to 6 bases.